The source of this T cell receptor (beta chain) is a study of patients and donors after allogeneic stem cell transplantation. CDR3 length equals 13 residues. Germline-derived CDR1 and CDR2 are MGHRA and YSYEKL. The V gene lost 3 bases and the J gene lost 3 bases, with 8 bases spanning the gap. TCRdb re-derived calls from the RT-PCR reads in MiXCR, one entry per CDR3 protein. The table records about 410,000 distinct CDR3 sequences, about a sixth of them present only once. This clonotype occurred many times. This clonotype originated in a human donor who was either an allogeneic HSCT recipient or a stem cell or donor lymphocyte infusion donor (not recorded which). It is not recorded whose cells these are; they may come from a transplant donor. The chain recombines TRBV4-1 with TRBJ2-5; weak D call: TRBD2 (6 bases). Material for sequencing was blood, either unsorted or a sorted T cell fraction (not recorded which). As DNA, the CDR3 is TGCGCCAGCAGCCACCCGGGGGAAGAGACCCAGTACTTC. Protein: CASSHPGEETQYF.